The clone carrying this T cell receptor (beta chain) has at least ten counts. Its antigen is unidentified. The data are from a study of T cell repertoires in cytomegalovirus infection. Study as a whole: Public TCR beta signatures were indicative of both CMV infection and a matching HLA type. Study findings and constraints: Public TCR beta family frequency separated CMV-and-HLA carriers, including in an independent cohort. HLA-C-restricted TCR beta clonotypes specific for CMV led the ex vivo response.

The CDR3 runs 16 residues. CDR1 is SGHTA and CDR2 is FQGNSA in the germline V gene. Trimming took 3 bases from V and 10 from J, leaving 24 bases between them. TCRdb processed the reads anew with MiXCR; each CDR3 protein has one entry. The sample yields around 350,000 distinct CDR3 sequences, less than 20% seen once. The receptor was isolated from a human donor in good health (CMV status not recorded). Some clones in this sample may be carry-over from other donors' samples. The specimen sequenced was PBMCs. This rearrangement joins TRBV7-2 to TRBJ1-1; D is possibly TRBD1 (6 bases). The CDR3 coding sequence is TGTGCCAGCAGCTTGGGACATACCTCGACCTACCAGCGAGCTTTCTTT. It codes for CASSLGHTSTYQRAFF.